One sample yielded the 17 T cell receptor beta chains listed below, sequenced in a study of blood T cell repertoires in COVID-19. The data were produced by immunoSEQ multiplex PCR, yet TCRdb's version contains in-frame clones alone and is incomplete. The sample carries 95,000 to 150,000 clones, 86% recorded once. The sample was peripheral blood. The origin of the receptors is a middle-aged man with acute or convalescent COVID-19.

The V gene is TRBV27, the J gene TRBJ1-2; 11 bases are shared with TRBD1. This CDR3 is 14 amino acids long. Trimming cost V 3 bases and J 7 bases; bases outside gene matches: 4. The germline V gene has CDR1 MNHEY and CDR2 SMNVEV (reference sequence). The CDR3 DNA reads as TGTGCCAGCAGTTTGGACAGGGGGCATGGTGGCTACACCTTC. It is translated as CASSLDRGHGGYTF.

The rearrangement joins TRBV7-2 to TRBJ2-7, with D maybe TRBD1 (5 bases). The germline V and J ends were trimmed by 3 bases and 6 bases, with 18 bases remaining between them. CDR1 is SGHTA and CDR2 is FQGNSA in the germline V gene. The CDR3 has 15 amino acids. In DNA, the CDR3 is TGTGCCAGCAGCTTCGTAAGGGGCGCAGAATTCGAGCAGTACTTC. This encodes CASSFVRGAEFEQYF.

The chain employs TRBV3-1 (or the pseudogene TRBV3-2) and TRBJ2-2, with a tentative D call TRBD2 (6 bases). V was cut by 0 bases and J by 6 bases, with 23 bases left in between. Germline V gives CDR1 LGHDT, CDR2 YNNKEL (reference sequence). The CDR3 extends over 19 amino acids. The CDR3 coding sequence is TGTGCCAGCAGCCAAGATTTAGGAGGGGCCTGGCGGGTCGCCGGGGAGCTGTTTTTT. Translation: CASSQDLGGAWRVAGELFF.

CDR3 sequence: CAIRQGAGQPQHF. As DNA, the CDR3 is TGTGCCATTCGACAGGGGGCGGGTCAGCCCCAGCATTTT. J is TRBJ1-5 and V is TRBV10-3; 10 bases agree with TRBD1. Germline trimming cut 9 bases from V and 6 bases from J; bases unmatched to any gene: 5. Germline lookup yields CDR1 ENHRY and CDR2 SYGVKD. CDR3 length: 13 amino acids.

The V gene is TRBV6-5, the J gene TRBJ1-5; 7 bases are a match to TRBD1. V was pared by 6 bases and J by 6 bases, with 11 bases of the junction left unmatched. Per the germline V gene, CDR1 is MNHEY and CDR2 is SVGAGI. This CDR3 is built from 15 residues. The CDR3 loop reads CASRPPGQRGQPQHF. CDR3 in DNA: TGTGCCAGCAGGCCCCCGGGACAGAGAGGTCAGCCCCAGCATTTT.

This clone was counted between two and nine times. The chain joins TRBV6-2 or TRBV6-3 to TRBJ2-3; TRBD1 matches 10 bases. Germline CDR1 MNHEY, CDR2 SVGEGT. V shed 5 bases and J 2 bases; nucleotides not matched to a gene: 7. This CDR3 has 16 amino acids. The CDR3 loop is CASSRPTGGFTDTQYF. The CDR3 DNA follows: TGTGCCAGCAGTCGCCCGACAGGGGGCTTCACAGATACGCAGTATTTT.

V gene TRBV18 combines with J gene TRBJ2-7, with 9 bases that match TRBD2. Germline CDR1 reads KGHSH; CDR2 reads LQKENI. Trimming removed 0 bases from V and 1 base from J; junction bases left unmatched: 1. The CDR3 length is 15 residues. The CDR3 DNA reads as TGTGCCAGCTCACCACCGAGCGGGGGGTCCTACGAGCAGTACTTC. This translates into CASSPPSGGSYEQYF.

This chain links TRBV5-4 with TRBJ1-1; a weak D match, TRBD1 (6 bases). This CDR3 comprises 20 residues. The V gene's germline CDR1 is SGHNT and CDR2 YYREEE (reference sequence). Trimming stripped 4 bases from V and 4 bases from J, with 32 bases between. CDR3 in DNA: TGTGCCAGCAGCCATTTGGGTCGGGGGGCAGATCTAGGGAGGGGCACTGAAGCTTTCTTT. This codes for CASSHLGRGADLGRGTEAFF.

The chain has TRBV10-3 and TRBJ1-5, with D possibly matching TRBD1 (6 bases). This CDR3 spans 15 amino acids. Per germline, CDR1 ENHRY and CDR2 SYGVKD. Deletions cut 0 bases from V and 7 bases from J, with 13 bases between. The CDR3 protein is CAISESLGARQPQHF. CDR3 nucleotides: TGTGCCATCAGTGAGTCGTTGGGGGCACGACAGCCCCAGCATTTT.

The chain has TRBV5-1 and TRBJ1-3; 7 nucleotides agree with TRBD1. This CDR3 has 16 amino acids. CDR1 is SGHRS, CDR2 YFSETQ, per germline. Trimming at V came to 0 bases and at J to 0 bases, leaving 3 bases not matched to a gene. The DNA for the CDR3 is TGCGCCAGCAGCTTGGGAGGGGGCAACTCTGGAAACACCATATATTTT. Amino acids: CASSLGGGNSGNTIYF. Filled out from reference TRBV5-1 and TRBJ1-3, the complete variable domain reads KAGVTQTPRYLIKTRGQQVTLSCSPISGHRSVSWYQQTPGQGLQFLFEYFSETQRNKGNFPGRFSGRQFSNSRSEMNVSTLELGDSALYLCASSLGGGNSGNTIYFGEGSWLTVV.

The V call is TRBV10-3, the J call TRBJ2-7; maybe TRBD2 (6 bases). The CDR3 spans 15 residues. Germline V CDR1 and CDR2: ENHRY, SYGVKD. V shed 1 base and J shed 0 bases, with 10 bases lying between them. CDR3 nucleotides: TGTGCCATCAGTGAGTTTCGGGGGAGCTCCTACGAGCAGTACTTC. This codes for CAISEFRGSSYEQYF.

The chain is built from TRBV7-2 and TRBJ1-3, with D maybe TRBD1 (6 bases). The CDR3 length is 14 residues. Germline V lookup: CDR1 SGHTA, CDR2 FQGNSA. The CDR3 sequence: CGWGGLTSGNTIYF. In nucleotides, the CDR3 is TGTGGTTGGGGGGGCCTCACCTCTGGAAACACCATATATTTT.

CDR3 nucleotides: TGTGCCAGCAGCCCTCGCGGAGGATTTAATGAAAAACTGTTTTTT. This encodes CASSPRGGFNEKLFF. The rearrangement uses TRBV9 and TRBJ1-4; no reliable D call. The CDR3 runs 15 residues. V was trimmed by 4 bases and J by 4 bases, leaving 14 bases between them. Germline V gives CDR1 SGDLS, CDR2 YYNGEE.

This clone was observed a single time. The chain carries TRBV30 and TRBJ1-4, with D tentatively TRBD1 (6 bases). Per germline, CDR1 GTSNPN and CDR2 SVGIG (reference sequence). This CDR3 is built from 16 residues. Between the trimmed V and J ends, which lost 2 bases and 3 bases, there was a span of 16 bases. CDR3 sequence (DNA): TGTGCCTGGAGTACACGAGGGGGTTTGGCTAATGAAAAACTGTTTTTT. Residues: CAWSTRGGLANEKLFF.

This chain links TRBV6-5 with TRBJ1-3; tentatively, D is TRBD1 (6 bases). V dropped 8 bases and J dropped 0 bases, with 8 bases sitting between them. Germline CDR1 reads MNHEY; CDR2 reads SVGAGI. The CDR3 contains 13 residues. CDR3 sequence (DNA): TGTGCCAGCGGGGGCCACTCTGGAAACACCATATATTTT. Its protein is CASGGHSGNTIYF.

This clone was recorded once. The chain uses TRBV5-1 and TRBJ2-3, with no clear D. This CDR3 has 14 amino acids. In germline, CDR1 is SGHRS, CDR2 YFSETQ. Trimming cost V 5 bases and J 0 bases, with 10 bases left between them. The CDR3 DNA reads as TGCGCCAGCAGTACTACCCCTAGCACAGATACGCAGTATTTT. It specifies CASSTTPSTDTQYF.

This sequence joins TRBV19 and TRBJ1-5, with 7 bases identical to TRBD1. Germline V lookup: CDR1 LNHDA, CDR2 SQIVND (reference sequence). V lost 4 bases, J lost 4 bases, and 1 base stayed unmatched. This CDR3 is 13 amino acids long. Here the CDR3 reads CASSTQGNQPQHF. CDR3 DNA: TGTGCCAGTAGTACACAGGGGAATCAGCCCCAGCATTTT.